These 31 T cell receptor beta chains were sequenced from one sample in a study of cytomegalovirus exposure and HLA in healthy donors. PCR employed 60 Vbeta and 13 Jbeta primers. Using immunoSEQ multiplex PCR, the repertoire was profiled, and TCRdb retains in-frame clones only, with some absent. This table has 200,000 or so clones, approximately 81% appearing once. The sample was PBMCs. The receptor source for this set is a boy younger than 18 in good health and CMV-seronegative.

The V gene is TRBV28, the J gene TRBJ2-5, with 7 bases lining up with TRBD1. Trimming removed 4 bases from V and 5 bases from J; junction bases left unmatched: 7. The length of the CDR3 is 14 residues. Germline CDR1 and CDR2: MDHEN and SYDVKM. The CDR3 region is CASSSTTGWETQYF. CDR3 DNA: TGTGCCAGCAGTTCTACGACAGGGTGGGAGACCCAGTACTTC.

The V and J genes are TRBV6-4 and TRBJ1-3, with D perhaps matching TRBD1 (5 bases). Trimming removed 6 bases at V and 2 bases at J, with 14 bases between. In germline, CDR1 is MRHNA, CDR2 SNTAGT. The CDR3 totals 15 residues. The CDR3 sequence is CASRPDSRAGNTIYF. The CDR3 nucleotides read TGTGCCAGCAGACCAGACAGCCGCGCTGGAAACACCATATATTTT.

The V call is TRBV20-1, the J call TRBJ2-3; no clear D gene. Per the germline V gene, CDR1 is DFQATT and CDR2 is SNEGSKA (reference sequence). This CDR3 is 11 amino acids long. V was pared by 7 bases and J by 6 bases, with 11 bases between. CDR3 in amino acids: CSGFVVDTQYF. CDR3 DNA: TGCAGTGGGTTCGTAGTGGATACGCAGTATTTT.

CDR3 protein: CASSEQDRENEKLFF. The CDR3 DNA reads TGTGCCAGCAGCGAACAGGATAGGGAGAATGAAAAACTGTTTTTT. The gene calls are TRBV2 and TRBJ1-4; possibly TRBD1 for D (5 bases). This CDR3 has 15 residues. CDR1 and CDR2 (germline): SNHLY, FYNNEI. The germline V and J ends were trimmed by 6 bases and 5 bases, with 16 bases remaining between them.

This rearrangement joins TRBV6-5 to TRBJ2-7, with a possible D match to TRBD2 (5 bases). With 5 bases removed from V and 2 bases from J, the gap between germline ends came to 10 bases. Per the germline V gene, CDR1 is MNHEY and CDR2 is SVGAGI. There are 13 residues in the CDR3. The CDR3 here is CASSRTGTYEQYF. In DNA form, the CDR3 reads TGTGCCAGCAGTCGGACGGGGACCTACGAGCAGTACTTC.

The sample holds one count of this clone. The chain is built from TRBV19 and TRBJ2-7; 9 bases fit TRBD1. V dropped 5 bases and J dropped 6; count of bases not matched to a gene: 14. The CDR3 totals 16 residues. Per germline, CDR1 LNHDA and CDR2 SQIVND (reference sequence). The CDR3 region is CASSPSWGQGTVEQYF. The CDR3 nucleotides read TGTGCCAGTAGTCCATCGTGGGGACAGGGAACGGTCGAGCAGTACTTC.

The chain links TRBV11-1 to TRBJ2-3; D remains ambiguous. V lost 5 bases and J 6 bases, leaving 21 bases between the germline ends. The CDR3 has 16 residues. Per germline, CDR1 SGHAT and CDR2 FQDESV (reference sequence). Here the CDR3 reads CASSLNRMPPFDTQYF. The CDR3 region has the DNA TGTGCCAGCAGCCTAAACCGTATGCCCCCCTTTGATACGCAGTATTTT.

This chain uses TRBV28 with TRBJ1-5; the match to TRBD1 covers 8 bases. CDR3 length: 15 residues. Germline assignment: CDR1 MDHEN and CDR2 SYDVKM. J lost 3 bases, V lost 4 bases, and 5 bases had no gene match. CDR3: CASSWGQVYNQPQHF. The CDR3 region has the DNA TGTGCCAGCAGTTGGGGACAGGTGTACAATCAGCCCCAGCATTTT.

Turning to this clone: Other DNA sequences in the sample encode the same CDR3. The genes are TRBV14 and TRBJ2-7, with D tentatively TRBD1 (5 bases). The length of the CDR3 is 13 residues. The ends were cut back, 3 bases at V and 2 bases at J, with 8 bases in the middle. CDR1 SGHDN and CDR2 FVKESK come from the germline V gene. The CDR3 DNA reads TGTGCCAGCAGCCAGGGGCACACCTACGAGCAGTACTTC. Residues: CASSQGHTYEQYF.

The chain has TRBV5-6 and TRBJ2-1; TRBD2 matches at 10 bases. This CDR3 is 15 amino acids long. Germline V lookup: CDR1 SGHDT, CDR2 YYEEEE. The junction had 3 bases not matched to a gene; V was cut back by 2 bases and J by 4 bases. CDR3 sequence: CASSFRTSGYNEQFF. Written as DNA, the CDR3 is TGTGCCAGCAGCTTCCGGACTAGCGGTTACAATGAGCAGTTCTTC.

The V call is TRBV5-5, the J call TRBJ2-7; TRBD2 might be the D (7 bases). The V gene lost 4 bases and the J gene lost 5 bases, with 13 bases spanning the gap. Looked up from germline, CDR1 is SGHKS and CDR2 is YYEKEE (reference sequence). The CDR3 has 13 residues. CDR3 coding DNA: TGTGCCAGCAGCCCCGGAGGGGGGGACGAGCAGTACTTC. As protein: CASSPGGGDEQYF.

This clone was detected a few times. This chain connects TRBV2 to TRBJ1-1; D ambiguous. The CDR3 runs 11 residues. Germline loops: CDR1 SNHLY, CDR2 FYNNEI. The V and J ends lost 8 bases and 1 base respectively, with 5 bases between them. In DNA, the CDR3 is TGTGCCAGCGTCAGGAACACTGAAGCTTTCTTT. Residues: CASVRNTEAFF.

The V and J genes are TRBV7-2 and TRBJ2-1, with D possibly being TRBD2 (5 bases). CDR3 length: 15 residues. Trimming pared 5 bases from V and 2 bases from J, leaving 13 bases between. The germline CDR1 and CDR2 sequences are SGHTA and FQGNSA. For the CDR3, the DNA is TGTGCCAGCAGCCCTGAAGAGGGTCCCTACAATGAGCAGTTCTTC. The encoded protein is CASSPEEGPYNEQFF.

This sequence joins TRBV6-5 and TRBJ1-5; 10 nucleotides line up with TRBD1. This CDR3 comprises 14 residues. Germline lookup yields CDR1 MNHEY and CDR2 SVGAGI. V shed 4 bases, J shed 6 bases, and the junction held 3 bases outside the gene matches. The CDR3 nucleotides are TGTGCCAGCAGTTCGACAGGGGGCTCTCAGCCCCAGCATTTT. Amino acid sequence: CASSSTGGSQPQHF.

This sequence joins TRBV18 and TRBJ1-4; 9 positions agree with TRBD1. CDR3 length: 19 amino acids. Germline V gene lookup returns CDR1 KGHSH and CDR2 LQKENI. The V segment lost 0 bases and the J segment 2 bases; nucleotides outside the gene matches: 10. CDR3 sequence reads: CASSPPGTGNGLTNEKLFF. CDR3 sequence (DNA): TGTGCCAGCTCACCACCGGGGACAGGGAATGGTTTGACTAATGAAAAACTGTTTTTT.

This chain uses TRBV5-1 with TRBJ2-7, with 7 nucleotides matching TRBD1. Germline assignment: CDR1 SGHRS and CDR2 YFSETQ. CDR3 length equals 15 residues. V shed 6 bases, J shed 0 bases, and the junction held 9 bases outside the gene matches. In DNA form, the CDR3 reads TGCGCCAGCACCAAAGGGGGCCTAAGCTCCTACGAGCAGTACTTC. It yields the protein CASTKGGLSSYEQYF.

The chain combines TRBV10-3 with TRBJ1-2; 8 nucleotides line up with TRBD1. The germline V gene has CDR1 ENHRY and CDR2 SYGVKD. Trimming at V came to 10 bases and at J to 6 bases, leaving 7 bases not matched to a gene. CDR3 length: 12 residues. In DNA form, the CDR3 reads TGTGCCACCACAGGGGGATCGGATGGCTACACCTTC. It encodes CATTGGSDGYTF.

This rearrangement joins TRBV4-1 to TRBJ2-1, with 10 bases aligning to TRBD1. This CDR3 has 15 residues. The trim removed 5 bases at V and 9 bases at J, leaving 10 bases unmatched. Per germline, CDR1 MGHRA and CDR2 YSYEKL. The CDR3 loop is CASSFPGQGILEQFF. DNA of the CDR3: TGCGCCAGCAGCTTCCCGGGACAGGGGATTCTTGAGCAGTTCTTC.

The rearrangement uses TRBV9 and TRBJ2-7, with 14 bases lining up with TRBD2. This CDR3 spans 16 amino acids. Germline trimming cut 4 bases from V and 3 bases from J; bases unmatched to any gene: 6. CDR1 and CDR2 from the germline V gene are SGDLS and YYNGEE. The CDR3 region has the DNA TGTGCCAGCAGCCCCCGGACTAGCGGGAGGATCTACGAGCAGTACTTC. Residues: CASSPRTSGRIYEQYF.

J is TRBJ1-2 and V is TRBV11-2; no firm D call. Trimming pared 5 bases from V and 4 bases from J, leaving 20 bases between. CDR3 length: 16 amino acids. Germline loops: CDR1 SGHAT, CDR2 FQNNGV. CDR3 loop: CASSPYEPNKPYGYTF. CDR3 nucleotides: TGTGCCAGCAGCCCCTACGAGCCAAATAAACCCTATGGCTACACCTTC.

The chain joins TRBV7-2 to TRBJ2-7; D might be TRBD1 (6 bases). Germline V gene lookup returns CDR1 SGHTA and CDR2 FQGNSA. The CDR3 contains 12 residues. Trimming left V 3 bases short and J 4 bases short, with 7 bases between. The CDR3 region has the DNA TGTGCCAGCAGCTTCGGACAGTACGAGCAGTACTTC. Protein sequence: CASSFGQYEQYF. Full variable domain (outside the CDR3, taken from reference TRBV7-2 and TRBJ2-7): GAGVSQSPSNKVTEKGKDVELRCDPISGHTALYWYRQSLGQGLEFLIYFQGNSAPDKSGLPSDRFSAERTGGSVSTLTIQRTQQEDSAVYLCASSFGQYEQYFGPGTRLTVT.

The chain links TRBV7-5 to TRBJ2-7; TRBD2 is taken as the D call from the table, unchecked against the DNA. TRBV7-5 is given as a pseudogene. The CDR3 spans 13 residues. The DNA of the CDR3 is TGTGCCAGAAGCTCCCCGGGTCGCTACGAGCAGTACTTC. Amino acids: CARSSPGRYEQYF.

V usage is TRBV27 and J usage is TRBJ2-7; the D gene is possibly TRBD1 (5 bases). Looked up from germline, CDR1 is MNHEY and CDR2 is SMNVEV (reference sequence). V was pared by 2 bases and J by 0 bases, with 17 bases between. The CDR3 has 17 amino acids. CDR3 region: CASSLRKGPGRSYEQYF. Here the CDR3 DNA reads TGTGCCAGCAGTTTACGAAAGGGGCCCGGACGCTCCTACGAGCAGTACTTC.

The V gene is TRBV5-4, the J gene TRBJ1-3; D is unclear. The germline gives CDR1 SGHNT, CDR2 YYREEE (reference sequence). This CDR3 comprises 14 residues. Deletions cut 4 bases from V and 4 bases from J, with 12 bases between. Here the CDR3 reads CASSAAATGNTIYF. The CDR3 DNA reads TGTGCCAGCAGCGCCGCCGCTACGGGAAACACCATATATTTT.

The CDR3 nucleotides are TGTGCCAGCAGTTTCCTGGCTAGCGGGAGGGCCATTGAGACCCAGTACTTC. Translation: CASSFLASGRAIETQYF. The rearrangement links TRBV27 to TRBJ2-5; TRBD2 matches at 12 bases. This CDR3 spans 17 amino acids. The germline CDR1 and CDR2 sequences are MNHEY and SMNVEV (reference sequence). V was clipped by 3 bases and J by 5 bases; unmatched bases: 10.

The V call is TRBV9, the J call TRBJ1-3, with a tentative D call TRBD1 (5 bases). This CDR3 region has 16 residues. The V gene's germline CDR1 is SGDLS and CDR2 YYNGEE. The V and J ends lost 4 bases and 0 bases respectively, with 14 bases between them. CDR3 sequence: CASSLGPGGSGNTIYF. The CDR3 DNA follows: TGTGCCAGCAGCCTGGGGCCAGGCGGCTCTGGAAACACCATATATTTT.

This chain connects TRBV5-1 to TRBJ2-2; TRBD1 matches 11 bases. Germline CDR1 reads SGHRS; CDR2 reads YFSETQ. After removal of 4 bases from V and 7 bases from J, the junction contained 12 bases not matched to a gene. The CDR3 spans 17 residues. CDR3 in DNA: TGCGCCAGCAGCACTCTGGACAGGGGGCTTTTTGGCGGGGAGCTGTTTTTT. It is translated as CASSTLDRGLFGGELFF.

The V gene is TRBV7-2, the J gene TRBJ1-5; D uncertain. Trimming stripped 5 bases from V and 9 bases from J, with 17 bases between. The CDR3 sequence is 14 residues long. The germline V gene has CDR1 SGHTA and CDR2 FQGNSA. The CDR3 bases are TGTGCCAGCAGCATAGTCCATCGGGTTGGGCCCCAGCATTTT. It translates to CASSIVHRVGPQHF.

This clone appeared a few times. J is TRBJ2-1 and V is TRBV27; 7 bases map to TRBD2. Germline CDR1 and CDR2: MNHEY and SMNVEV (reference sequence). This CDR3 contains 14 residues. Trimming at V came to 4 bases and at J to 5 bases, leaving 5 bases not matched to a gene. The CDR3 region is CASSYRTRDNEQFF. The CDR3 nucleotides are TGTGCCAGCAGTTACCGGACTAGGGACAATGAGCAGTTCTTC.

V is TRBV5-1 and J is TRBJ2-3; 9 bases map to TRBD2. V was pared by 5 bases and J by 5 bases, with 12 bases of the junction left unmatched. CDR1 and CDR2 (germline): SGHRS, YFSETQ. This CDR3 spans 16 amino acids. The CDR3 loop reads CASSPRVAGVRDTQYF. DNA of the CDR3: TGCGCCAGCAGTCCTCGGGTAGCGGGGGTTAGAGATACGCAGTATTTT.

This rearrangement joins TRBV30 to TRBJ1-2; 10 positions match TRBD1. The V gene end was trimmed by 7 bases and the J gene end by 7 bases; junction bases not matched to a gene: 12. Looked up from germline, CDR1 is GTSNPN and CDR2 is SVGIG (reference sequence). This CDR3 has 14 residues. CDR3 amino acids: CAFLLPGQGRGYTF. The CDR3 DNA reads as TGTGCCTTCCTCCTGCCGGGACAGGGGCGTGGCTACACCTTC.